Reported below is one T cell receptor (beta chain). Its matching antigen is unknown. This sample's time point: proximal margin of the surgical specimen (macroscopically non-inflamed). The data were obtained in a study of T cell repertoires in ileal Crohn's disease. Study background: At surgery, 30% to 35% of patients smoked, with median disease duration roughly 7.2 years. Study observations and caveats: Compared with CD4 T cells, sorted CD8 cells carried more expanded clones. Clonality above 26.8% at surgery always came with endoscopic recurrence. Compared with non-smokers, active smokers at surgery showed more clonal expansions.

Data came from immunoSEQ multiplex PCR; TCRdb stores just in-frame clones and leaves some out. In the table there are thousands of clones, less than 80% of which are singletons. The germline V and J ends were trimmed by 4 bases and 2 bases, with 15 bases remaining between them. Germline V gene sequence: CDR1 SGHNT, CDR2 YYREEE (reference sequence). This CDR3 has 16 residues. The chain uses TRBV5-4 and TRBJ1-4, with D tentatively TRBD1 (6 bases). This TCR derives from an adult with Crohn's disease. Sample: ileal tissue. This chain's CDR3 is CASSTYREWTNEKLFF. The DNA for the CDR3 is TGTGCCAGCAGCACCTACAGGGAGTGGACTAATGAAAAACTGTTTTTT.